This T cell receptor (beta chain) was retrieved from a study of CD8 T cells in Susac syndrome. Reverse transcription of roughly 0.45 to 1 ug RNA used random hexamers. MiXCR, run by TCRdb on the immunoSEQ multiplex PCR reads, gives a single entry per CDR3 protein. The sample yields some 110,000 distinct CDR3 sequences, approximately 93% seen once. From germline, CDR1 is LGHDT and CDR2 YNNKEL (reference sequence). The V end was cut by 9 bases, the J end by 3 bases, with 14 bases between. There are 13 residues in the CDR3. Through negative isolation, CD4+ and CD8+ T cells were obtained, while TEMRA cells were enriched using FACS.

The V call is TRBV3-1, the J call TRBJ1-1, with D perhaps matching TRBD1 (6 bases). Input material: CD4+ T cells from PBMCs. This sequence originates from a human donor with multiple sclerosis. DNA of the CDR3: TGTGCCAGTACAATGGGGGCGTACACTGAAGCTTTCTTT. Amino acids: CASTMGAYTEAFF.